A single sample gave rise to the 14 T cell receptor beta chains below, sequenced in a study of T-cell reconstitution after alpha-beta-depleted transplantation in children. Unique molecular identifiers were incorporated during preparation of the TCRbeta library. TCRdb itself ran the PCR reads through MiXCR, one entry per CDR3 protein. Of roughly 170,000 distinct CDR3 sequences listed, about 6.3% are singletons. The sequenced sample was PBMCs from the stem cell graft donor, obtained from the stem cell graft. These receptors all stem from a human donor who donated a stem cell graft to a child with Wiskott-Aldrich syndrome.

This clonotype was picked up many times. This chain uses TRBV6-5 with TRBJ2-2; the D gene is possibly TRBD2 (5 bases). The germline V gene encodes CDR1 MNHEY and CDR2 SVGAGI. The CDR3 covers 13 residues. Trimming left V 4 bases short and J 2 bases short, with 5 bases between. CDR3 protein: CASSSSNTGELFF. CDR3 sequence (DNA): TGTGCCAGCAGTTCTAGCAACACCGGGGAGCTGTTTTTT.

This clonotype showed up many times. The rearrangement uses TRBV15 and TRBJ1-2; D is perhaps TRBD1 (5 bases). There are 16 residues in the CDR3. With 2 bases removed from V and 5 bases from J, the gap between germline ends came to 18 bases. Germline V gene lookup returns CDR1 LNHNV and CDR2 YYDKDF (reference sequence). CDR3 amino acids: CATSRRGRTQVYGYTF. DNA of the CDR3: TGTGCCACCAGCAGAAGAGGCCGAACACAGGTATATGGCTACACCTTC.

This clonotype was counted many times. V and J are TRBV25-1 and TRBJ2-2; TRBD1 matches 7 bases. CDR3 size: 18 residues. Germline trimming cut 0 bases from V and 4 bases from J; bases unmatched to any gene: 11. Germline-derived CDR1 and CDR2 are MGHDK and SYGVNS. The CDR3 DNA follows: TGTGCCAGCAGTGAATACTGGTCCTCGGACAGGTTCACCGGGGAGCTGTTTTTT. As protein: CASSEYWSSDRFTGELFF.

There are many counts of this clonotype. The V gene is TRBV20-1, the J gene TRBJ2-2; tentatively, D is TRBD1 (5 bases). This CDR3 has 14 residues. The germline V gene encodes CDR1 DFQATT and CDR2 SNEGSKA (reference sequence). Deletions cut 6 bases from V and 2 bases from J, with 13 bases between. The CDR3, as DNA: TGCAGTGCCGTAGGGGCGGACAACACCGGGGAGCTGTTTTTT. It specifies CSAVGADNTGELFF.

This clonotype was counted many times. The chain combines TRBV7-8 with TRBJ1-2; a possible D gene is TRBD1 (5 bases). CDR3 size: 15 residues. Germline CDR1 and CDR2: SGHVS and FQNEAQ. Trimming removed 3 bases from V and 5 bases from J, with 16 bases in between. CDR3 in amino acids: CASSFTAGKLYGYTF. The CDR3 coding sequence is TGTGCCAGCAGCTTCACGGCAGGGAAACTTTATGGCTACACCTTC.

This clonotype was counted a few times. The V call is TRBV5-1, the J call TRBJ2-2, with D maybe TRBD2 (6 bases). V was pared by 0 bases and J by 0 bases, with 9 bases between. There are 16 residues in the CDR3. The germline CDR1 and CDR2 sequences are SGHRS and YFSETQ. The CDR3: CASSLAGLANTGELFF. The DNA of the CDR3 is TGCGCCAGCAGCTTGGCGGGACTCGCGAACACCGGGGAGCTGTTTTTT.

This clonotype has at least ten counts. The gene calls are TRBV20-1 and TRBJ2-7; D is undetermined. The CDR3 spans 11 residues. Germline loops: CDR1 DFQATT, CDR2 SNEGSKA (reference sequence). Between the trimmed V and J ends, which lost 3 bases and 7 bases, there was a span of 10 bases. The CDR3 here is CSASDGPEQYF. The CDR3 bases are TGCAGTGCTAGCGACGGGCCTGAGCAGTACTTC.

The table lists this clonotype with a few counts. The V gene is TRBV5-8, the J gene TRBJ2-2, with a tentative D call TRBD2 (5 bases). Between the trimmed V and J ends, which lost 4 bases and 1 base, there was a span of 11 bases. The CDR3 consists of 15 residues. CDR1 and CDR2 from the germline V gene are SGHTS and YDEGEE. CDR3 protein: CASSPGDLNTGELFF. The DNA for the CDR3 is TGTGCCAGCAGCCCCGGGGATTTGAACACCGGGGAGCTGTTTTTT.

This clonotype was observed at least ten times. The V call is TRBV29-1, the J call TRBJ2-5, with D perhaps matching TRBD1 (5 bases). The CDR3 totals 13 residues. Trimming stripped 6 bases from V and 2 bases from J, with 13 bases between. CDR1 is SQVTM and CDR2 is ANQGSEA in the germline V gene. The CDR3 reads CSVAGLVQETQYF. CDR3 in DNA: TGCAGCGTGGCAGGGTTAGTTCAAGAGACCCAGTACTTC.

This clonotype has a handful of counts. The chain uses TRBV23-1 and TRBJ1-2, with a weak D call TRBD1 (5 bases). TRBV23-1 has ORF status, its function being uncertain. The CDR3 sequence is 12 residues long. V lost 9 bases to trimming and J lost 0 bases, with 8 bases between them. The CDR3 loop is CARETANYGYTF. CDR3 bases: TGCGCCAGAGAGACAGCTAACTATGGCTACACCTTC.

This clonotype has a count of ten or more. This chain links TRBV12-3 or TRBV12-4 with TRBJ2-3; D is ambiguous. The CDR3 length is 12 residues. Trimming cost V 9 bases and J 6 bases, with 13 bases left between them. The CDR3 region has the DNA TGTGCCAGTGCGTCCTGGTCGGATACGCAGTATTTT. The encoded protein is CASASWSDTQYF.

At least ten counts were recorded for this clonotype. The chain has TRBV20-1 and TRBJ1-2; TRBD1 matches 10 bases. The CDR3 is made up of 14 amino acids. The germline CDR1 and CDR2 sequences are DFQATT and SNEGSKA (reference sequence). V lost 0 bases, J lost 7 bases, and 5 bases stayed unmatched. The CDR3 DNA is TGCAGTGCTAGAGAGGGGACAGGGGCCCTTGGCTACACCTTC. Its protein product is CSAREGTGALGYTF.

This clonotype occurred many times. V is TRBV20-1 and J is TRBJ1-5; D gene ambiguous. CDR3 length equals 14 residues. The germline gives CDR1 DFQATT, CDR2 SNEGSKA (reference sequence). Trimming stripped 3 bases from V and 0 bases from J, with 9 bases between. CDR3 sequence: CSASLQHSNQPQHF. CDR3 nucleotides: TGCAGTGCTAGTCTCCAGCATAGCAATCAGCCCCAGCATTTT.

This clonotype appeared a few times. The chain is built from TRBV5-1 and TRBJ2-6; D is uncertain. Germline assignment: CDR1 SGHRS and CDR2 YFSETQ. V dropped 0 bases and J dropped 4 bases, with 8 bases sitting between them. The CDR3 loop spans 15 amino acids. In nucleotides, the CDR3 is TGCGCCAGCAGCTTGGGGGCGCGCGGGGCCAACGTCCTGACTTTC. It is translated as CASSLGARGANVLTF.